The 29 T cell receptor beta chains presented below share a single source sample, sequenced in a study of vaccination effects on CD4 cells after COVID-19. The culture ran for 9 to 11 days, and then CD4+ T cells were isolated. Of the BNT162b2 and mRNA-1273 vaccines, participants received two doses of one or the other. These TCRs' antigens remain unknown. This table comes from immunoSEQ multiplex PCR, and its TCRdb copy is limited to in-frame clones, with some not included. Of tens of thousands of clones in the sample, over 65% are singletons; the top ten hold approximately 2%. Sequenced here: CD4+ T cells from PBMCs cultured without peptide, sampled after COVID-19 vaccination. The receptors were sampled from a human donor who received a COVID-19 vaccine.

The rearrangement joins TRBV20-1 to TRBJ1-2; tentative D call: TRBD1 (6 bases). V was cut by 3 bases and J by 2 bases, with 10 bases left in between. There are 13 residues in the CDR3. Germline V gene lookup returns CDR1 DFQATT and CDR2 SNEGSKA (reference sequence). CDR3 sequence (DNA): TGCAGTGCTAGTTTTCAGGGGAACTATGGCTACACCTTC. It encodes CSASFQGNYGYTF.

The V call is TRBV30, the J call TRBJ1-4, with unresolved D. The germline V gene has CDR1 GTSNPN and CDR2 SVGIG (reference sequence). Deletions cut 5 bases from V and 5 bases from J, with 9 bases between. This CDR3 contains 12 residues. The CDR3 is CAWSRPNEKLFF. DNA for the CDR3: TGTGCCTGGTCACGGCCGAATGAAAAACTGTTTTTT.

This clone was recorded a few times. CDR3 protein: CASSQRSQGEKLFF. DNA of the CDR3: TGTGCCAGCAGCCAGCGTAGTCAGGGGGAAAAACTGTTTTTT. This chain connects TRBV4-2 to TRBJ1-4, with D tentatively TRBD1 (6 bases). The germline CDR1 and CDR2 sequences are LGHNA and YNFKEQ. The CDR3 is made up of 14 amino acids. V was cut by 3 bases and J by 8 bases, with 13 bases left in between.

The table lists this clone with a few counts. The rearrangement links TRBV18 to TRBJ1-2; D unclear. Per germline, CDR1 KGHSH and CDR2 LQKENI. V shed 3 bases and J shed 4 bases, with 9 bases lying between them. This CDR3 spans 13 amino acids. The CDR3 DNA sequence: TGTGCCAGCTCACCCGACAACGCCTATGGCTACACCTTC. It translates to CASSPDNAYGYTF.

The rearrangement uses TRBV28 and TRBJ1-6; no reliable D call. The V gene's germline CDR1 is MDHEN and CDR2 SYDVKM. The CDR3 is made up of 15 amino acids. The V end lost 5 bases, the J end lost 2 bases, and 10 bases lay between the germline ends. Here the CDR3 reads CASSQQWTYNSPLHF. DNA of the CDR3: TGTGCCAGCAGTCAACAGTGGACCTATAATTCACCCCTCCACTTT. Complete variable domain (other parts from reference TRBV28 and TRBJ1-6): DVKVTQSSRYLVKRTGEKVFLECVQDMDHENMFWYRQDPGLGLRLIYFSYDVKMKEKGDIPEGYSVSREKKERFSLILESASTNQTSMYLCASSQQWTYNSPLHFGNGTRLTVT.

The CDR3 reads CASRRDADTQYF. CDR3 DNA: TGTGCCAGCAGAAGGGACGCAGATACGCAGTATTTT. The chain recombines TRBV6-5 with TRBJ2-3; either TRBD1 or TRBD2 may supply D (5 bases each). Trimming took 6 bases from V and 4 from J, leaving 8 bases between them. The CDR3 runs to 12 residues. Germline CDR1 is MNHEY and CDR2 is SVGAGI.

This clone has a handful of counts. This CDR3 is CASSLGGDYGYTF. CDR3 sequence (DNA): TGCGCCAGCAGCTTGGGTGGGGACTATGGCTACACCTTC. The chain is built from TRBV5-1 and TRBJ1-2; no firm D call. Per the germline V gene, CDR1 is SGHRS and CDR2 is YFSETQ. The length of the CDR3 is 13 residues. V was trimmed by 0 bases and J by 3 bases, leaving 6 bases between them.

This clone was observed once. The V call is TRBV27, the J call TRBJ1-5, with D unresolved. The CDR3 totals 13 residues. Between the trimmed V and J ends, which lost 3 bases and 3 bases, there was a span of 6 bases. The germline gives CDR1 MNHEY, CDR2 SMNVEV (reference sequence). CDR3 in amino acids: CASSFNLNQPQHF. CDR3 bases: TGTGCCAGCAGTTTTAACCTCAATCAGCCCCAGCATTTT.

This clone appeared a few times. CDR3 loop: CASSPDSVKQYV. CDR3 coding DNA: TGTGCCAGCAGCCCCGACAGTGTCAAGCAGTACGTC. The chain employs TRBV6-5 and TRBJ2-7; maybe TRBD1 (5 bases). Trimming took 6 bases from V and 8 from J, leaving 14 bases between them. The germline V gene has CDR1 MNHEY and CDR2 SVGAGI. CDR3 length: 12 residues.

V usage is TRBV5-1 and J usage is TRBJ2-4; TRBD2 matches 8 bases. Germline CDR1 and CDR2: SGHRS and YFSETQ. The J segment lost 1 base and the V segment lost 4 bases, leaving 7 bases of the junction unmatched. The CDR3 contains 16 residues. The CDR3 here is CASSLDGGAAKNIQYF. CDR3 bases: TGCGCCAGCAGCCTGGACGGGGGGGCGGCCAAAAACATTCAGTACTTC.

The genes are TRBV5-5 and TRBJ1-2, with D uncertain. The V and J ends lost 6 bases and 2 bases respectively, with 14 bases between them. The CDR3 spans 14 residues. Looked up from germline, CDR1 is SGHKS and CDR2 is YYEKEE (reference sequence). The CDR3 nucleotides read TGTGCCAGCATCCCCAGTCCGGGGAACTATGGCTACACCTTC. Encoded protein: CASIPSPGNYGYTF.

The rearrangement joins TRBV5-1 to TRBJ2-3, with 9 bases identical to TRBD2. Germline V lookup: CDR1 SGHRS, CDR2 YFSETQ. The CDR3 covers 15 residues. With 2 bases clipped from V and 1 base from J, the junction kept 2 bases outside the gene matches. The CDR3 loop is CASSLRTSGTDTQYF. CDR3 bases: TGCGCCAGCAGCTTAAGGACTAGCGGCACAGATACGCAGTATTTT.

This clone has only a few counts. CDR3 DNA sequence: TGTGCCAGCAGCCTCCTACTATTGAATCAGCCCCAGCATTTT. Its translation is CASSLLLLNQPQHF. V and J are TRBV4-2 and TRBJ1-5; no reliable D call. This CDR3 is 14 amino acids long. The V and J ends lost 4 bases and 4 bases respectively, with 11 bases between them. Germline V gene lookup returns CDR1 LGHNA and CDR2 YNFKEQ.

The chain employs TRBV7-9 and TRBJ2-6; D tentatively reads TRBD1 or TRBD2 (5 bases each). The CDR3 runs to 13 residues. The germline gives CDR1 SEHNR, CDR2 FQNEAQ (reference sequence). With 8 bases removed from V and 1 base from J, the gap between germline ends came to 6 bases. The CDR3 DNA is TGTGCCAGCGAGGGGTCTGGGGCCAACGTCCTGACTTTC. Protein product: CASEGSGANVLTF.

V is TRBV4-1 and J is TRBJ1-6; maybe TRBD1 (6 bases). Germline lookup yields CDR1 MGHRA and CDR2 YSYEKL. The CDR3 is made up of 16 amino acids. Trimming took 0 bases from V and 7 from J, leaving 13 bases between them. The CDR3 protein is CASSQEGTRGNSPLHF. The CDR3 bases are TGCGCCAGCAGCCAAGAAGGGACACGGGGGAATTCACCCCTCCACTTT.

This chain connects TRBV9 to TRBJ2-5; D not certain. The CDR3 is 15 amino acids. Germline values: CDR1 SGDLS, CDR2 YYNGEE. V was pared by 4 bases and J by 5 bases, with 18 bases between. CDR3 sequence (DNA): TGTGCCAGCAGCCCCACGATTAGGAGTTGGGAGACCCAGTACTTC. This gives the protein CASSPTIRSWETQYF.

The V call is TRBV7-2, the J call TRBJ2-1; 8 bases fit TRBD2. The CDR3 loop spans 16 amino acids. Germline assignment: CDR1 SGHTA and CDR2 FQGNSA. The ends lost 5 bases at V and 7 bases at J; junction bases unmatched: 13. As DNA, the CDR3 is TGTGCCAGCAGCCCGAGGGGCGGATCGGGGGGGAATGAGCAGTTCTTC. As protein: CASSPRGGSGGNEQFF.

The chain is built from TRBV6-2 or TRBV6-3 and TRBJ1-5, with unresolved D. The CDR3 totals 12 residues. Per germline, CDR1 MNHEY and CDR2 SVGEGT. V lost 5 bases and J lost 4, with 6 bases in between. The CDR3 region is CASSPRNQPQHF. The DNA of the CDR3 is TGTGCCAGCAGTCCCCGGAATCAGCCCCAGCATTTT.

The chain recombines TRBV10-3 with TRBJ1-5; the match to TRBD1 covers 7 bases. The V segment lost 4 bases and the J segment 5 bases; nucleotides outside the gene matches: 8. The V gene's germline CDR1 is ENHRY and CDR2 SYGVKD. The CDR3 has 15 residues. This chain's CDR3 is CAISGITGADQPQHF. Written as DNA, the CDR3 is TGTGCCATCAGTGGAATAACAGGGGCGGATCAGCCCCAGCATTTT.

The V gene is TRBV19, the J gene TRBJ1-1; unclear D gene. CDR1 and CDR2 (germline): LNHDA, SQIVND (reference sequence). Trimming stripped 9 bases from V and 11 bases from J, with 16 bases between. The CDR3 runs 11 residues. The CDR3 protein is CASFMFPGAFF. The CDR3 DNA reads TGTGCCAGCTTCATGTTTCCGGGGGCTTTCTTT.

This chain links TRBV10-2 with TRBJ2-3; D is perhaps TRBD1 or TRBD2 (5 bases each). Trimming took 0 bases from V and 2 from J, leaving 21 bases between them. Germline V CDR1 and CDR2: WSHSY, SAAADI. This CDR3 region has 19 residues. The CDR3 spells CASSESARDHYTDTDTQYF. In DNA form, the CDR3 reads TGCGCCAGCAGTGAGTCTGCCCGGGACCATTACACCGACACAGATACGCAGTATTTT.

This clone was seen once. V gene TRBV9 combines with J gene TRBJ2-5; D call uncertain. V gave up 0 bases and J gave up 0 bases, with 6 bases separating them. Per the germline V gene, CDR1 is SGDLS and CDR2 is YYNGEE. This CDR3 comprises 14 residues. Here the CDR3 DNA reads TGTGCCAGCAGCGTAGCGGCTAACCAAGAGACCCAGTACTTC. Protein: CASSVAANQETQYF.

In this sample, this clone turned up a few times. This chain connects TRBV20-1 to TRBJ2-2; no reliable D call. Germline V gene data show CDR1 as DFQATT and CDR2 as SNEGSKA (reference sequence). CDR3 length equals 13 residues. The V gene lost 3 bases and the J gene lost 1 base, with 6 bases spanning the gap. The CDR3 DNA follows: TGCAGTGCTAGTGCGGAGAACACCGGGGAGCTGTTTTTT. Translation: CSASAENTGELFF.

This sequence joins TRBV23-1 and TRBJ1-5; D might be TRBD1 (6 bases). TRBV23-1 is an open reading frame, and its role is uncertain. The CDR3 consists of 16 residues. Trimming cost V 4 bases and J 4 bases, with 17 bases left between them. CDR3 loop: CASSPFGQRSNQPQHF. CDR3 in DNA: TGCGCCAGCAGTCCGTTCGGACAGAGGTCAAATCAGCCCCAGCATTTT.

The CDR3 DNA reads TGCGCCAGCAGCTTGACAGGGGTGGTCGTAGATACGCAGTATTTT. This encodes CASSLTGVVVDTQYF. The chain links TRBV5-1 to TRBJ2-3; TRBD1 agrees at 7 bases. The germline CDR1 and CDR2 sequences are SGHRS and YFSETQ. J lost 5 bases, V lost 1 base, and 7 bases had no gene match. The CDR3 length is 15 residues.

The chain combines TRBV3-1 (or the pseudogene TRBV3-2) with TRBJ2-7, with D maybe TRBD2 (6 bases). This CDR3 has 15 amino acids. The ends were cut back, 3 bases at V and 1 base at J, with 13 bases in the middle. Germline-derived CDR1 and CDR2 are LGHDT and YNNKEL (reference sequence). CDR3 sequence: CASSQGPGGSYEQYV. CDR3 DNA sequence: TGTGCCAGCAGCCAGGGGCCCGGAGGGTCCTACGAGCAGTACGTC.

This chain connects TRBV28 to TRBJ2-5; TRBD2 aligns across 13 bases. The CDR3 has 18 residues. The trim removed 4 bases at V and 5 bases at J, leaving 13 bases unmatched. Germline CDR1 is MDHEN and CDR2 is SYDVKM. CDR3 region: CASSSWTSGGYTPETQYF. In DNA, the CDR3 is TGTGCCAGCAGTTCCTGGACTAGCGGGGGCTATACACCGGAGACCCAGTACTTC. Combining the CDR3 with reference TRBV28 and TRBJ2-5 gives the whole variable domain DVKVTQSSRYLVKRTGEKVFLECVQDMDHENMFWYRQDPGLGLRLIYFSYDVKMKEKGDIPEGYSVSREKKERFSLILESASTNQTSMYLCASSSWTSGGYTPETQYFGPGTRLLVL.

This clone appeared a single time. The chain links TRBV3-1 (or the pseudogene TRBV3-2) to TRBJ2-7, with TRBD2 matching over 12 bases. J was trimmed by 1 base and V by 3 bases; bases with no gene match: 4. Per the germline V gene, CDR1 is LGHDT and CDR2 is YNNKEL (reference sequence). This CDR3 has 16 residues. The CDR3 sequence: CASSQTSGGISYEQYV. Here the CDR3 DNA reads TGTGCCAGCAGCCAGACTAGCGGGGGAATATCCTACGAGCAGTACGTC.

This clone has more than one count but fewer than ten. The chain uses TRBV7-2 and TRBJ2-2; D remains unclear. V lost 1 base to trimming and J lost 9 bases, with 6 bases between them. CDR1 SGHTA and CDR2 FQGNSA come from the germline V gene. The CDR3 consists of 12 residues. DNA of the CDR3: TGTGCCAGCAGCTTAGATAAATGGGAGCTGTTTTTT. This sequence encodes CASSLDKWELFF.